Detailed here is one T cell receptor beta chain. Both 60 Vbeta primers and 13 Jbeta primers went into the PCR. TCRdb keeps only in-frame clones here, not all; method: immunoSEQ multiplex PCR. The table shows under 150,000 clones, with 78% occurring only once. This record comes from a study of cytomegalovirus exposure and HLA in healthy donors. V shed 0 bases, J shed 5 bases, and the junction held 14 bases outside the gene matches. Germline V gene sequence: CDR1 SGDLS, CDR2 YYNGEE. This CDR3 spans 19 amino acids. This clonotype was sampled from a male donor in good health and CMV-seronegative. The sample taken for sequencing was PBMCs. This chain links TRBV9 with TRBJ2-5; 12 bases fit TRBD2. This CDR3 is CASSVEWLAGGPGVETQYF. CDR3 nucleotides: TGTGCCAGCAGCGTAGAGTGGCTAGCGGGGGGGCCGGGTGTGGAGACCCAGTACTTC. Complete variable domain (other parts from reference TRBV9 and TRBJ2-5): DSGVTQTPKHLITATGQRVTLRCSPRSGDLSVYWYQQSLDQGLQFLIQYYNGEERAKGNILERFSAQQFPDLHSELNLSSLELGDSALYFCASSVEWLAGGPGVETQYFGPGTRLLVL.